A selection of T cell receptor beta chains follows, all from one sample in a study of vaccination and CD4 T cells after COVID-19. From the PCR reads, TCRdb called clonotypes with MiXCR, one entry per CDR3 protein. The sample records approximately 16,000 distinct CDR3 sequences, less than 40% being singletons. These receptors have no identified antigens. The sample in question was CD4+ T cells from blood, cultured in vitro, obtained before SARS-CoV-2 vaccination. These TCRs come from a human donor who received a COVID-19 vaccine. Each CDR3 is given with its conserved first and last residue. Each record gives: J gene, D gene, V gene, clone size, CDR3 DNA, CDR3 protein. A D gene is named only where the DNA matches it firmly. Size is stated for part of the rows, as once, few or many counts, or as a class when the clone is expanded.

TRBJ2-3 TRBD2 TRBV7-7 . TGTGCCAGCAGCTTAGCAGCGGGGGTGTCAGATACGCAGTATTTT CASSLAAGVSDTQYF
TRBJ2-3 TRBD2 TRBV9 . TGTGCCAGCAGCGTAACCGGGACTAGCCCAGATACGCAGTATTTT CASSVTGTSPDTQYF
TRBJ2-7 . TRBV6-5 . TGTGCCAGCAGTTACTCGAGGGACATATCCCACGAGCAGTACTTC CASSYSRDISHEQYF
TRBJ2-5 . TRBV9 few TGTGCCAGCAGCGTAGTAGGGGAGACCCAGTACTTC CASSVVGETQYF
TRBJ1-2 . TRBV10-3 . TGTGCCATCAGTGTGCCCAGGGAGCCGTCAGAATATGGCTACACCTTC CAISVPREPSEYGYTF
TRBJ1-2 TRBD1 TRBV20-1 medium-sized TGCAGTGCTACAACCGGGACAGGCTATGGCTACACCTTC CSATTGTGYGYTF
TRBJ1-1 . TRBV7-6 few TGTGCCAGCAGCAGAATGCGGGGATCTGAAGCTTTCTTT CASSRMRGSEAFF
TRBJ1-6 . TRBV2 . TGTGCCAGCAGAGGACAGACCTCGGGGAATTCACCCCTCCACTTT CASRGQTSGNSPLHF
TRBJ2-2 TRBD2 TRBV7-6 few TGTGCCAGCAGTCGAGAGGGAGGGTATCACACCGGGGAGCTGTTTTTT CASSREGGYHTGELFF
TRBJ2-1 TRBD2 TRBV2 few TGTGCCAGCAGGTTACTAGCGCGTTATTCCAATGAGCAGTTCTTC CASRLLARYSNEQFF
TRBJ2-3 . TRBV24-1 once TGTGCCACCAGTGATTTTCGGCTAGACAGAGATACGCAGTATTTT CATSDFRLDRDTQYF
TRBJ2-5 . TRBV6-5 . TGTGCCAGCAGTTACTCGAGTCGGGGGACACAAGAGACCCAGTACTTC CASSYSSRGTQETQYF
TRBJ1-2 TRBD1 TRBV5-4 once TGTGCCAGCAGCTCACCGGCAGGGGGCACCTATGGCTACACCTTC CASSSPAGGTYGYTF
TRBJ2-3 . TRBV5-1 once TGCGCCAGCAGCTTGAGTAGCAGGGACGATACGCAGTATTTT CASSLSSRDDTQYF
TRBJ2-3 TRBD1 TRBV12-3/TRBV12-4 . TGTGCCAGCAGCATGACAGGGGATCACTCAGATACGCAGTATTTT CASSMTGDHSDTQYF
TRBJ2-3 TRBD2 TRBV20-1 . TGCAGTGGGACTAGCGGCACAGATACGCAGTATTTT CSGTSGTDTQYF
TRBJ1-2 . TRBV11-2 few TGTGCCAGCAGCCAGGCAGGGGTGGAGTATGGCTACACCTTC CASSQAGVEYGYTF
TRBJ1-5 TRBD1 TRBV6-1 few TGTGCCAGCAGTGTACAGGGGTCCCAGCCCCAGCATTTT CASSVQGSQPQHF
TRBJ1-2 . TRBV9 once TGTGCCAGCAGCGTAGAGGTTGGGCCAGCGATCCATGGCTACACCTTC CASSVEVGPAIHGYTF
TRBJ2-1 TRBD2 TRBV7-9 once TGTGCCAGCAGCAGACTAGCGGGGGGGCCCAATGAGCAGTTCTTC CASSRLAGGPNEQFF
TRBJ2-7 . TRBV10-1 few TGCGCCAGCAGGCCTCCTTACGAGCAGTACTTC CASRPPYEQYF
TRBJ2-2 TRBD1 TRBV10-3 once TGTGCCATCAGTGACGTCGGGACAGGGAAGGCCGGGGAGCTGTTTTTT CAISDVGTGKAGELFF
TRBJ1-4 . TRBV12-3/TRBV12-4 . TGTGCCAGCAGCCCCAGTGAAAAACTGTTTTTT CASSPSEKLFF
TRBJ2-1 TRBD1 TRBV15 . TGTGCCACCAGCCTTACAGGGGCGGCGGTCAATGAGCAGTTCTTC CATSLTGAAVNEQFF